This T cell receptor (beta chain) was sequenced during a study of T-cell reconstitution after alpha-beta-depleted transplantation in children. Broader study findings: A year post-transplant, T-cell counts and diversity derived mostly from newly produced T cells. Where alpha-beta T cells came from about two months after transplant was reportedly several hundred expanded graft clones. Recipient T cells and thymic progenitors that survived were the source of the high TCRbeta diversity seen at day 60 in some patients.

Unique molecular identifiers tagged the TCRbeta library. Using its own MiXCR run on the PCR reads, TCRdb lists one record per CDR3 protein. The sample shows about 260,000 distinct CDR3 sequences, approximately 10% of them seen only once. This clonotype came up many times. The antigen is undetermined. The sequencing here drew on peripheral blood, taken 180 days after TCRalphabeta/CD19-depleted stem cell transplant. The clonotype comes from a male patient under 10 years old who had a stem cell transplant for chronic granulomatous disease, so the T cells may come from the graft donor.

CDR3 DNA sequence: TGTGCCAGCAGTCCCATCGACAGGGCCCAAGAGACCCAGTACTTC. It translates to CASSPIDRAQETQYF. The V call is TRBV28, the J call TRBJ2-5, with 7 bases aligning to TRBD1. CDR1 is MDHEN, CDR2 SYDVKM, per germline. The trim removed 5 bases at V and 1 base at J, leaving 7 bases unmatched. The CDR3 totals 15 residues. Full variable domain (rest looked up from reference TRBV28 and TRBJ2-5): DVKVTQSSRYLVKRTGEKVFLECVQDMDHENMFWYRQDPGLGLRLIYFSYDVKMKEKGDIPEGYSVSREKKERFSLILESASTNQTSMYLCASSPIDRAQETQYFGPGTRLLVL.